Each of the 8 T cell receptor beta chains below was sequenced from the same sample in a study of T cells after yellow fever vaccination. TCRdb independently ran MiXCR on the 5' RACE reads; one entry per CDR3 protein. The sample lists 620,000 or so distinct CDR3 sequences, about 17% seen once, with 15% to 20% in the top ten. The specimen comprised PBMCs, sampled about 5 days after the first yellow fever vaccination. The receptors derive from a man aged 18 to 35 who received the YFV17D yellow fever vaccine.

This clonotype was found a few times. This chain connects TRBV5-1 to TRBJ2-2, with D tentatively TRBD1 (5 bases). Deletions cut 4 bases from V and 4 bases from J, with 14 bases between. The CDR3 is made up of 15 amino acids. Germline CDR1 reads SGHRS; CDR2 reads YFSETQ. CDR3 sequence reads: CASSPNPGITGELFF. The DNA of the CDR3 is TGCGCCAGCAGCCCGAACCCAGGGATCACCGGGGAGCTGTTTTTT. The variable domain in full, with the rest retrieved from reference TRBV5-1 and TRBJ2-2, is KAGVTQTPRYLIKTRGQQVTLSCSPISGHRSVSWYQQTPGQGLQFLFEYFSETQRNKGNFPGRFSGRQFSNSRSEMNVSTLELGDSALYLCASSPNPGITGELFFGEGSRLTVL.

The chain is built from TRBV6-2 or TRBV6-3 and TRBJ1-5; D possibly corresponds to TRBD1 (5 bases). Trimming left V 8 bases short and J 2 bases short, with 10 bases between. There are 13 residues in the CDR3. Germline lookup yields CDR1 MNHEY and CDR2 SVGEGT. The CDR3 nucleotides are TGTGCCAGCGGGGGGGATGGCAATCAGCCCCAGCATTTT. Amino acids: CASGGDGNQPQHF.

The chain joins TRBV20-1 to TRBJ2-7; a weak D match, TRBD2 (5 bases). CDR3 length equals 14 residues. Germline loops: CDR1 DFQATT, CDR2 SNEGSKA (reference sequence). Trimming removed 0 bases from V and 4 bases from J, with 13 bases in between. Written as DNA, the CDR3 is TGCAGTGCTAGAGATCGGGGAAGAGGTTACGAGCAGTACTTC. Its translation is CSARDRGRGYEQYF.

The V gene is TRBV6-1, the J gene TRBJ1-3; the D gene is possibly TRBD1 (6 bases). Trimming took 8 bases from V and 4 from J, leaving 18 bases between them. CDR1 is MNHNS and CDR2 is SASEGT in the germline V gene. The CDR3 is 15 amino acids. DNA of the CDR3: TGTGCCAGCTCGGCGGAGGGGGTATCGGGAAACACCATATATTTT. This encodes CASSAEGVSGNTIYF.

This clonotype has ten or more counts. V gene TRBV5-1 combines with J gene TRBJ1-6; D unresolved. Germline-derived CDR1 and CDR2 are SGHRS and YFSETQ. There are 15 residues in the CDR3. V gave up 0 bases and J gave up 6 bases, with 10 bases separating them. This CDR3 is CASSLEGITNSPLHF. The CDR3 nucleotides are TGCGCCAGCAGCTTGGAGGGAATTACTAATTCACCCCTCCACTTT.

This clonotype appeared a few times. This chain links TRBV11-2 with TRBJ2-7, with 8 bases that match TRBD2. With 1 base clipped from V and 3 bases from J, the junction kept 2 bases outside the gene matches. The CDR3 sequence is 14 residues long. Germline lookup yields CDR1 SGHAT and CDR2 FQNNGV. The CDR3 coding sequence is TGTGCCAGCAGCTTAGGAGCGGGAGACTACGAGCAGTACTTC. Translation: CASSLGAGDYEQYF.

The chain uses TRBV4-3 and TRBJ2-3; 9 bases map to TRBD2. Germline values: CDR1 LGHNA, CDR2 YSLEER. There are 18 residues in the CDR3. Trimming at V came to 5 bases and at J to 0 bases, leaving 12 bases not matched to a gene. CDR3 in DNA: TGCGCCAGCAGCAGGGTTGGACTCGGGACTAGCAGCACAGATACGCAGTATTTT. Protein: CASSRVGLGTSSTDTQYF.

The V call is TRBV3-1, the J call TRBJ2-5; D is unresolved. Germline CDR1 reads LGHDT; CDR2 reads YNNKEL (reference sequence). The CDR3 length is 14 residues. The V end lost 3 bases, the J end lost 5 bases, and 13 bases lay between the germline ends. The CDR3 DNA reads TGTGCCAGCAGCCAGACTGACCAGATTGAGACCCAGTACTTC. Its translation is CASSQTDQIETQYF.